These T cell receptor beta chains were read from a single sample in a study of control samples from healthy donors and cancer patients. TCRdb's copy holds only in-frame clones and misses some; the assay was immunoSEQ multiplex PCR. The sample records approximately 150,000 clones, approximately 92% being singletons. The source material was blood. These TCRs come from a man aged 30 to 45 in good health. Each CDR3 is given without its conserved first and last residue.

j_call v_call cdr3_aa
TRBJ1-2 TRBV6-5 ASSHSSVTNYGYT
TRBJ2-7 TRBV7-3 ASSLMGGSYEQY
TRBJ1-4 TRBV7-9 ASSLAEGPNEKLF
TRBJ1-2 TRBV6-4 ASRQGGNYGYT
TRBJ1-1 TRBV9 ASSVGTASMNTEAF
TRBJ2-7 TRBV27 ASSPRYHYEQY
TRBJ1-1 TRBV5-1 ASSPRGQVNTEAF
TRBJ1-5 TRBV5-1 ASRSGVGDQPQH
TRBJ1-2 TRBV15 ATSRDIVYHYGYT
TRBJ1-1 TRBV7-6 ASSLTMNTEAF
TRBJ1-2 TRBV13 ASSRRTGQRDYGYT
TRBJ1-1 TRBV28 ASTWGWGASEAF
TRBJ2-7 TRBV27 ASSLWTGEEQY
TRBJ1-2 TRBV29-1 SVEKGENYGYT
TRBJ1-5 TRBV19 ASSGGNQPQH
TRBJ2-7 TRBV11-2 ASSPLAGVGEQY
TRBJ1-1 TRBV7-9 ASSFGDTEAF
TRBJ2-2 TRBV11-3 ASSRRTNTGELF
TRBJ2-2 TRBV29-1 SVDFGGWDTGELF
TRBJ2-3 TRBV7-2 ASSIQRGRGDTQY
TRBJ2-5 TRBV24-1 ATSDPRDRDGETQY
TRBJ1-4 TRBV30 AWSWRESEKLF
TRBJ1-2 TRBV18 ASSIQRQGGYGYT
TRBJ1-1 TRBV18 ASSGTGPMNTEAF
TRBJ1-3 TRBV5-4 ASSLVGGSGNTIY
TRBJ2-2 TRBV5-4 ASSLALAGGGGELF
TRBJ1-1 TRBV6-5 ASSYGGEIGTEAF
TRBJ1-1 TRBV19 ASSINGASNTEAF
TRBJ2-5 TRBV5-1 ASTLSGRETQY
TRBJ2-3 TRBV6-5 ATQGQRITDTQY
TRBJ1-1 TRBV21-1 ASGGDSSLVNTEAF
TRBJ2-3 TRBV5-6 ASSFVVDGPHTDTQY